This T cell receptor (beta chain) appears in the sequencing data of a study of CD8 T cells in ankylosing spondylitis. General study results and limits: Clones linked to the disease showed a CD8+ phenotype. They occurred at relatively low frequencies in peripheral blood. Prior literature has documented some motif variants in synovial fluid and blood from reactive arthritis. Eight or nine highly homologous variants made up a TCR beta motif that seemed to typify ankylosing spondylitis blood.

Trimming removed 0 bases from V and 7 bases from J, with 4 bases in between. In germline, CDR1 is LGHNA, CDR2 YSLEER. CDR3 length: 12 residues. Quantitative 5'-RACE with molecular barcodes produced the TCR beta libraries. Each CDR3 protein is one row after TCRdb ran MiXCR on the 5' RACE reads. The table has around 300,000 distinct CDR3 sequences, roughly 20% seen once. As regards this clonotype: Its antigen is still unknown.

Sequencing was performed on blood, either unsorted or a sorted T cell fraction (not recorded which). The sequence came from a female donor with ankylosing spondylitis or in good health (not recorded which). The rearrangement links TRBV4-3 to TRBJ2-1; D gene uncertain. The CDR3 DNA sequence: TGCGCCAGCAGCCAAGAAGGTAATGAGCAGTTCTTC. Translation gives CASSQEGNEQFF.